This T cell receptor beta chain was documented in a study of STAT5B mutations in CD4+ large granular lymphocyte leukemia. The assay was run at survey level. Only in-frame clones appear in the TCRdb table, and some are missing; sequencing was by immunoSEQ multiplex PCR. This table holds about 40,000 clones, roughly 79% found once. Whole-study findings and limits: Compared with healthy controls (2/35), patient top clones favored TRBV06 (8/27). Without putative leukemic clones, patient CD4-sorted repertoires remained more clonal than healthy CD4+ repertoires.

V lost 2 bases and J lost 2, with 10 bases in between. Per the germline V gene, CDR1 is MNHEY and CDR2 is SMNVEV (reference sequence). This CDR3 has 15 residues. Buffy coats from healthy blood donors served as controls. Regarding this clone: Its antigen is unidentified.

The clonotype was recovered from a human donor in good health. The specimen was CD4+ T cells from blood buffy coats. V gene TRBV27 combines with J gene TRBJ2-1, with D perhaps assigned TRBD1 or TRBD2 (5 bases each). The CDR3 is CASSLGTGPYNEQFF. CDR3 coding DNA: TGTGCCAGCAGTTTAGGGACGGGGCCCTACAATGAGCAGTTCTTC.